These T cell receptor beta chains were read from a single sample in a study of T cell repertoires in cytomegalovirus infection. No cognate antigen is known for these TCRs. MiXCR was run by TCRdb on the reads, yielding one entry per CDR3 protein. Of 150,000 to 200,000 distinct CDR3 sequences listed, 20% to 25% are singletons. The sample in question was CD8+ T cells from cultured PBMCs, obtained from culture after CMV antigen stimulation. These receptors were collected from a human donor in good health (CMV status not recorded). Some clones in this sample may be carry-over from other donors' samples. Each CDR3 is given with its conserved first and last residue. The D gene is left open where the match is weak. Not all rows give a size; the values are once, few, many and, for expanded clones, a class.

d_call,j_call,v_call,clone_size,cdr3_aa,cdr3_nt
.,TRBJ1-1,TRBV6-1,few,CASSEARGRYTEAFF,TGTGCCAGCAGTGAAGCGCGGGGCAGATACACTGAAGCTTTCTTT
.,TRBJ1-5,TRBV4-3,few,CASSQDRAASGQPQHF,TGCGCCAGCAGCCAAGATAGGGCGGCCTCGGGTCAGCCCCAGCATTTT
TRBD1,TRBJ1-2,TRBV6-2/TRBV6-3,many,CASSGQGNYGYTF,TGTGCCAGCAGCGGACAGGGCAATTATGGCTACACCTTC
.,TRBJ2-3,TRBV7-2,.,CTSGEGTDTQYF,TGTACTTCCGGGGAAGGCACAGATACGCAGTATTTT
.,TRBJ1-5,TRBV2,few,CASSEGRVGNQPQHF,TGTGCCAGCAGTGAGGGCAGGGTTGGCAATCAGCCCCAGCATTTT
TRBD1,TRBJ1-2,TRBV11-2,.,CASSLAGFDREVRGYTF,TGTGCCAGCAGCTTAGCGGGGTTTGACAGGGAGGTGCGCGGCTACACCTTC
TRBD1,TRBJ2-2,TRBV7-6,few,CASSLLQGRTGELFF,TGTGCCAGCAGCTTATTACAGGGGCGGACCGGGGAGCTGTTTTTT
.,TRBJ2-1,TRBV6-2/TRBV6-3,few,CASSVTRADEQFF,TGTGCCAGCAGTGTGACCAGGGCGGATGAGCAGTTCTTC
.,TRBJ2-5,TRBV4-3,.,CASSQGEGRETQYF,TGCGCCAGCAGCCAAGGCGAAGGGCGAGAGACCCAGTACTTC
.,TRBJ1-5,TRBV28,.,CASSPEREGNQPQHF,TGTGCCAGCAGTCCCGAACGGGAGGGCAATCAGCCCCAGCATTTT
.,TRBJ2-5,TRBV7-2,.,CASSPRDKETQYF,TGTGCCAGCAGCCCCCGGGACAAAGAGACCCAGTACTTC
TRBD1,TRBJ1-1,TRBV7-2,.,CASSLLPGQGVTMNTEAFF,TGTGCCAGCAGCCTCCTACCGGGACAGGGGGTAACAATGAACACTGAAGCTTTCTTT
.,TRBJ2-5,TRBV12-3/TRBV12-4,few,CASSSGPSGKTQYF,TGTGCCAGCAGTTCCGGGCCTTCGGGAAAGACCCAGTACTTC
.,TRBJ1-1,TRBV2,few,CASSVGRFDTEAFF,TGTGCCAGCAGTGTAGGGCGGTTTGACACTGAAGCTTTCTTT
.,TRBJ2-1,TRBV11-2,.,CASSPRGQRLYNEQFF,TGTGCCAGCAGCCCCAGAGGACAGCGGCTCTACAATGAGCAGTTCTTC
.,TRBJ2-7,TRBV7-2,few,CASSLIPGSSYEQYF,TGTGCCAGCAGCCTGATCCCAGGGAGCTCCTACGAGCAGTACTTC
.,TRBJ1-5,TRBV11-2,.,CASSLEEQPNQPQHF,TGTGCCAGCAGCTTAGAGGAACAGCCAAATCAGCCCCAGCATTTT
.,TRBJ2-7,TRBV7-4,.,CASSYFQSPLDPYEQYF,TGTGCCAGCAGCTACTTCCAGAGTCCCCTCGATCCCTACGAGCAGTACTTC
.,TRBJ2-7,TRBV9,.,CASSVEGDLGEQYF,TGTGCCAGCAGCGTAGAAGGGGATCTGGGCGAGCAGTACTTC
.,TRBJ2-3,TRBV12-3/TRBV12-4,.,CASRSYVLTDTQYF,TGTGCCAGCAGGAGCTACGTGCTCACAGATACGCAGTATTTT
.,TRBJ1-1,TRBV6-5,many,CASSYSSTGKEAFF,TGTGCCAGCAGTTACTCCTCAACGGGTAAAGAAGCTTTCTTT
.,TRBJ2-5,TRBV7-6,few,CASSHTGSLDQYF,TGTGCTAGCAGCCACACAGGCTCCCTTGATCAGTACTTC
.,TRBJ2-3,TRBV7-6,few,CASSSQTVVVDTQYF,TGTGCCAGCAGCTCTCAGACGGTCGTAGTAGATACGCAGTATTTT
.,TRBJ1-1,TRBV7-8,.,CASSWGRHTEAFF,TGTGCCAGCAGCTGGGGGAGGCACACTGAAGCTTTCTTT
TRBD1,TRBJ1-5,TRBV7-6,.,CASSADRGRDQPQHF,TGTGCCAGCAGCGCTGACAGGGGCCGAGATCAGCCCCAGCATTTT
.,TRBJ2-7,TRBV7-6,.,CASSLEWQGSYEQYF,TGTGCCAGCAGCTTAGAATGGCAGGGGAGTTACGAGCAGTACTTC
TRBD1,TRBJ2-3,TRBV27,.,CASSLEGTGTDTQYF,TGTGCCAGCAGTTTAGAGGGGACAGGCACAGATACGCAGTATTTT
TRBD2,TRBJ2-5,TRBV6-5,few,CASSLTGGEETQYF,TGTGCCAGCAGTCTTACCGGGGGGGAGGAGACCCAGTACTTC
.,TRBJ2-5,TRBV6-5,.,CASSYLSAPLPLQETQYF,TGTGCCAGCAGTTACTTGTCTGCCCCTTTACCCCTCCAAGAGACCCAGTACTTC
TRBD1,TRBJ2-7,TRBV7-9,.,CASSFPGTGVREQYF,TGTGCCAGCAGCTTTCCCGGGACAGGGGTGCGAGAGCAGTACTTC
.,TRBJ2-3,TRBV6-5,.,CAPRGRGVVDTQYF,TGTGCCCCCCGGGGGCGGGGAGTGGTAGATACGCAGTATTTT
.,TRBJ1-3,TRBV14,few,CASSHRTGTGNTIYF,TGTGCCAGCAGCCATCGTACAGGGACTGGAAACACCATATATTTT
TRBD1,TRBJ1-4,TRBV7-2,few,CASSSPGQLNEKLFF,TGTGCCAGCAGCTCCCCGGGACAGCTTAATGAAAAACTGTTTTTT
.,TRBJ2-5,TRBV12-3/TRBV12-4,few,CASTLGHRPGAQYF,TGTGCCAGCACCCTAGGGCATCGACCGGGGGCCCAGTACTTC
TRBD2,TRBJ2-5,TRBV2,.,CASSGLAGETQYF,TGTGCCAGCAGTGGACTAGCGGGGGAGACCCAGTACTTC
.,TRBJ1-6,TRBV7-2,medium-sized,CASSLSSYNSPLHF,TGTGCCAGCAGCTTAAGCTCCTATAATTCACCCCTCCACTTT
.,TRBJ1-4,TRBV6-5,few,CASSYSSKTNEKLFF,TGTGCCAGCAGTTACTCGAGCAAGACTAATGAAAAACTGTTTTTT
.,TRBJ2-7,TRBV18,.,CASSPFGNRAIHEQYF,TGTGCCAGCTCACCGTTTGGAAACAGGGCGATACACGAGCAGTACTTC
TRBD2,TRBJ2-3,TRBV4-1,.,CASSIRRGGLDTQYF,TGCGCCAGCAGCATCCGGCGGGGGGGCTTAGATACGCAGTATTTT
.,TRBJ2-1,TRBV5-1,.,CASSAGRTEIYNEQFF,TGCGCCAGCAGCGCTGGAAGGACAGAAATCTACAATGAGCAGTTCTTC
TRBD1,TRBJ1-2,TRBV7-8,.,CASSLARGGNYGYTF,TGTGCCAGCAGCTTAGCGCGAGGGGGCAACTATGGCTACACCTTC
.,TRBJ1-1,TRBV4-1,few,CASSSVSEAFF,TGCGCCAGCAGCTCGGTTTCTGAAGCTTTCTTT
TRBD2,TRBJ2-3,TRBV7-8,many,CASSSVLGRDRADTQYF,TGTGCCAGCAGCTCCGTCCTAGGGAGGGACCGGGCAGATACGCAGTATTTT
TRBD2,TRBJ2-5,TRBV7-6,.,CASSLDKGLLYQETQYF,TGTGCCAGCAGCTTAGATAAGGGACTACTGTACCAAGAGACCCAGTACTTC
TRBD1,TRBJ2-7,TRBV30,few,CAWSFPGTGVYEQYF,TGTGCCTGGAGTTTCCCCGGGACAGGGGTCTACGAGCAGTACTTC
.,TRBJ2-5,TRBV2,.,CATLPGPSPETQYF,TGTGCCACCCTACCGGGACCATCTCCGGAGACCCAGTACTTC
.,TRBJ2-1,TRBV7-6,few,CASSPQVGIPYNEQFF,TGTGCCAGCAGCCCCCAGGTGGGGATCCCCTACAATGAGCAGTTCTTC
.,TRBJ2-7,TRBV7-2,few,CASSLELSYEQYF,TGTGCCAGCAGCTTAGAGTTGTCCTACGAGCAGTACTTC
.,TRBJ2-7,TRBV6-1,few,CAADEQYF,TGTGCCGCAGACGAGCAGTACTTC
TRBD1,TRBJ1-4,TRBV5-6,few,CASSLWGTGVRRYEKLFF,TGTGCCAGCAGCTTGTGGGGGACAGGGGTCCGGCGTTATGAAAAACTGTTTTTT
.,TRBJ1-6,TRBV27,.,CASSSQGYNSPLHF,TGTGCCAGCAGTTCCCAGGGATATAATTCACCCCTCCACTTT
.,TRBJ2-1,TRBV4-3,.,CASSQDAGNEQFF,TGCGCCAGCAGCCAAGATGCCGGGAATGAGCAGTTCTTC